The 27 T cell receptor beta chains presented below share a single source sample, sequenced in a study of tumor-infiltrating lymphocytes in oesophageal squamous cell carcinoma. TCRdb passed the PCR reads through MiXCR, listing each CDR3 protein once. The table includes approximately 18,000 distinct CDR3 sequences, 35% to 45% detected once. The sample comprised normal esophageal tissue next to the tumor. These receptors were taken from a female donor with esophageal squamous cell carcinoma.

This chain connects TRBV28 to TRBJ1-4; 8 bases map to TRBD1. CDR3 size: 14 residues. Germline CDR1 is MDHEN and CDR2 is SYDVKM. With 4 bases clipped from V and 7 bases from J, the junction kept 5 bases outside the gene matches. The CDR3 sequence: CASSWTGSREKLFF. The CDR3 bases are TGTGCCAGCAGTTGGACAGGGTCACGTGAAAAACTGTTTTTT.

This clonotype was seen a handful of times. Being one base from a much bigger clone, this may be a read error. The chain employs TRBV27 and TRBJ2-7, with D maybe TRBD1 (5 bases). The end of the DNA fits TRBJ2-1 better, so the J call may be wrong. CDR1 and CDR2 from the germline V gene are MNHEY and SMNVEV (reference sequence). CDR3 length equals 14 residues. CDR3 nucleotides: TGTGCCAGCAGTTTTGGGGCGCCAGGGAACGAGCAGTTCTTC. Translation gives CASSFGAPGNEQFF.

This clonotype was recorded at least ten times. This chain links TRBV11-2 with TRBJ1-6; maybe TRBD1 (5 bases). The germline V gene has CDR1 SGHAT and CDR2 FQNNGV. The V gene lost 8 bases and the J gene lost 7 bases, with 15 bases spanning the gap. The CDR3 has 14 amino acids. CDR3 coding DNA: TGTGCCAGCTCCCCCCTGGGGGGAAATTCACCCCTCCACTTT. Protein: CASSPLGGNSPLHF.

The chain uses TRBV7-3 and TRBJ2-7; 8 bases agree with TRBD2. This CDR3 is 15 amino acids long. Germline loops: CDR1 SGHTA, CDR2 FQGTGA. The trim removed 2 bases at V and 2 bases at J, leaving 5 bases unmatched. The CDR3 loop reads CASSLSGGGTYEQYF. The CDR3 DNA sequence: TGTGCCAGCAGCTTATCCGGGGGGGGTACCTACGAGCAGTACTTC.

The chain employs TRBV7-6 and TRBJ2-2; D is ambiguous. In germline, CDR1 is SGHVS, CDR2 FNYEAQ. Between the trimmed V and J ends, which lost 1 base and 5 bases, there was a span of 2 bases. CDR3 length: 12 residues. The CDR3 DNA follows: TGTGCCAGCAGCTTAGGTACCGGGGAGCTGTTTTTT. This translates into CASSLGTGELFF.

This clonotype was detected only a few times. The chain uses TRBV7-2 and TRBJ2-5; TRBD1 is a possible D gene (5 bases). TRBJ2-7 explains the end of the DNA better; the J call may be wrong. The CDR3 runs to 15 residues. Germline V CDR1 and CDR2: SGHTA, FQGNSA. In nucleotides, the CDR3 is TGTGCCAGCAGCTTGTATGCCCAGGGTAACTACGAGCAGTACTTC. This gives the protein CASSLYAQGNYEQYF.

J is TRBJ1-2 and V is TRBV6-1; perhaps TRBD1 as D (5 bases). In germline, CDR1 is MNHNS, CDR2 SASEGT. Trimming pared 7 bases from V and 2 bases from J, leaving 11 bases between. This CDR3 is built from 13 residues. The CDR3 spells CASTFGGNYGYTF. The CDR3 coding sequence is TGTGCCAGCACCTTCGGGGGGAACTATGGCTACACCTTC.

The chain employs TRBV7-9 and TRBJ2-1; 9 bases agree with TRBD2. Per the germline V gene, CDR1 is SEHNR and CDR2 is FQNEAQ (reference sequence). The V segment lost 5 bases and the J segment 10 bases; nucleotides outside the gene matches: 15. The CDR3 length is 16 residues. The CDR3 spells CASSPAPAGGPREQFF. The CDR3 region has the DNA TGTGCCAGCAGCCCCGCACCTGCGGGGGGGCCAAGGGAGCAGTTCTTC.

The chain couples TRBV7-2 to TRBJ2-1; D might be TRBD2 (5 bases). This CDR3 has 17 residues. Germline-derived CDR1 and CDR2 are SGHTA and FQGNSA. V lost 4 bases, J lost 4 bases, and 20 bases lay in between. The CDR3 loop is CASSSVRGGSRYNEQFF. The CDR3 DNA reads TGTGCCAGCAGCTCCGTCCGGGGTGGTTCAAGGTACAATGAGCAGTTCTTC.

Here the CDR3 DNA reads TGTGCCAGTAGTCGGACAGGGAACACTGAAGCTTTCTTT. This codes for CASSRTGNTEAFF. The chain uses TRBV19 and TRBJ1-1, with 7 bases matching TRBD1. CDR1 and CDR2 (germline): LNHDA, SQIVND (reference sequence). V lost 5 bases, J lost 1 base, and 1 base stayed unmatched. This CDR3 has 13 residues.

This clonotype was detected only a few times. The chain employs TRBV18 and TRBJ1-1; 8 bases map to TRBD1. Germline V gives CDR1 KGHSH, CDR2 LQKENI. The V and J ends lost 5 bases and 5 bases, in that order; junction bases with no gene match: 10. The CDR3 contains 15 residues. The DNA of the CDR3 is TGTGCCAGCTCAACGAGGACAGGGACGAGGACTGAAGCTTTCTTT. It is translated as CASSTRTGTRTEAFF.

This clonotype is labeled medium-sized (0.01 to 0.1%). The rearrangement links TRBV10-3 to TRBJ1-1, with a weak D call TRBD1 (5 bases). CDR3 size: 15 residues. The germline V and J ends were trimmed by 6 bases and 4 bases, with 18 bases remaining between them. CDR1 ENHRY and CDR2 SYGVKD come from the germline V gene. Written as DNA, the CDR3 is TGTGCCATCAGCTCTGGGGACTCGTTTGCCACTGAAGCTTTCTTT. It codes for CAISSGDSFATEAFF.

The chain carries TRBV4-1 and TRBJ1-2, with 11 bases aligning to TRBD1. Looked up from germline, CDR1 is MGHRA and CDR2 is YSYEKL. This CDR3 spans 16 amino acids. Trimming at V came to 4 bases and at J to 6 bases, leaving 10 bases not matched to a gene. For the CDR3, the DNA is TGCGCCAGCAGCCCGAGGCAGGGACAGGGGGATAATGGCTACACCTTC. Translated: CASSPRQGQGDNGYTF.

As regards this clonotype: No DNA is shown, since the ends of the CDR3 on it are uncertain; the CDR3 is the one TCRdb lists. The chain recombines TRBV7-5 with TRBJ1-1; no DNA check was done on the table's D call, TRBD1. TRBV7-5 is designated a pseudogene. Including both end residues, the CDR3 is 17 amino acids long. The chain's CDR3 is CISVPEARTGKNTEAFF.

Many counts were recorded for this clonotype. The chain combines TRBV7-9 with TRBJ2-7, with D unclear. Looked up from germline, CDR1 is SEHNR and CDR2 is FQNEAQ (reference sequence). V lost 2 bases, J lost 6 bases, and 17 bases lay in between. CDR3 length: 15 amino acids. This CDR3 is CASSLSLSIKGEQYF. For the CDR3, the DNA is TGTGCCAGCAGCTTAAGTCTGAGCATAAAGGGCGAGCAGTACTTC.

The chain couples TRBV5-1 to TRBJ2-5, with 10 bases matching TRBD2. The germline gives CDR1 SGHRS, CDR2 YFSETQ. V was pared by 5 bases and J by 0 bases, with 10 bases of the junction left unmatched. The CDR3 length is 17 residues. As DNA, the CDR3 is TGCGCCAGCAGTCCAGGACTAGCGGTTTCGTACCAAGAGACCCAGTACTTC. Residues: CASSPGLAVSYQETQYF.

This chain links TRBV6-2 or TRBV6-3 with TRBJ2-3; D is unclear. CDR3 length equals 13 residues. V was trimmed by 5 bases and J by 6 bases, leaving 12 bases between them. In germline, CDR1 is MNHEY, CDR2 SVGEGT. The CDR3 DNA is TGTGCCAGCAGTGCGCCGGAACTCGATACGCAGTATTTT. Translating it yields CASSAPELDTQYF.

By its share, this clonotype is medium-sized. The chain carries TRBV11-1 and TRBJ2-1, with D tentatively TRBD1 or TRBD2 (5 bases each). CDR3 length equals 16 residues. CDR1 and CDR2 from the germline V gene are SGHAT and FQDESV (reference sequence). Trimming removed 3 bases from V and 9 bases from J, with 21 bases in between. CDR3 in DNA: TGTGCCAGCAGCTTCTGGGGACGTACACAAATGGGTGAGCAGTTCTTC. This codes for CASSFWGRTQMGEQFF. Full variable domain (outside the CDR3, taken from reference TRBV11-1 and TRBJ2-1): EAEVAQSPRYKITEKSQAVAFWCDPISGHATLYWYRQILGQGPELLVQFQDESVVDDSQLPKDRFSAERLKGVDSTLKIQPAELGDSAMYLCASSFWGRTQMGEQFFGPGTRLTVL.

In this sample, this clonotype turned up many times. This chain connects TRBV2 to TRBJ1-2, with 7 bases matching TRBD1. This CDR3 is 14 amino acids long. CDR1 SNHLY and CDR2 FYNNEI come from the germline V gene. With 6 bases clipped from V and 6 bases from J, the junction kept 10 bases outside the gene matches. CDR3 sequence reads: CASSFPTGANGYTF. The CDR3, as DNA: TGTGCCAGCAGCTTCCCTACAGGGGCGAATGGCTACACCTTC.

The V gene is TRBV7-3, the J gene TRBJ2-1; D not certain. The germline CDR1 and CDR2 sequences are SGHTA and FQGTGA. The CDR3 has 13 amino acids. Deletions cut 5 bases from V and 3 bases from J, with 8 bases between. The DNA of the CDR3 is TGTGCCAGCAGCCACGACTTCTACAATGAGCAGTTCTTC. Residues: CASSHDFYNEQFF.

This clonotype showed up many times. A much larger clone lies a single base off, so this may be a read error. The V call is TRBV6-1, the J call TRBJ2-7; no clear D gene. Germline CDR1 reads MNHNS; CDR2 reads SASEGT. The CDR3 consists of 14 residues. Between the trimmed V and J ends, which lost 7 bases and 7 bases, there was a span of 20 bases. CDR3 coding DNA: TGTGCCAGCAAACCTGAGCAACGTTACAATGAGCAGTACTTC. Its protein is CASKPEQRYNEQYF.

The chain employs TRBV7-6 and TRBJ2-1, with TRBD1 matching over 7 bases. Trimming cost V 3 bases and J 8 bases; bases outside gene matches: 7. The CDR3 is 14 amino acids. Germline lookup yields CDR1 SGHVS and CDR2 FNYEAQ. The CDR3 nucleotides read TGTGCCAGCAGCTTTGAGGGACAGTCTGATGAGCAGTTCTTC. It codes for CASSFEGQSDEQFF.

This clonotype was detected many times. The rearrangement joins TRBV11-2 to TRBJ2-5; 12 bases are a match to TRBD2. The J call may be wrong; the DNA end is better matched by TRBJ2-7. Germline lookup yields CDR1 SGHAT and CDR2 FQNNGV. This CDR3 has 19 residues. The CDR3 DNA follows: TGTGCCAGCAGCTTTAAACCCCTGACTAGCGGGGGACGTTTCTACGAGCAGTACTTC. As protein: CASSFKPLTSGGRFYEQYF.

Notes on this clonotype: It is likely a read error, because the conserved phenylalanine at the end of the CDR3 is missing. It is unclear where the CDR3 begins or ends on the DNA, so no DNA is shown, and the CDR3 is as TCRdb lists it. CDR3 sequence: CASSLGGQGSAP. The gene calls are TRBV7-2 and TRBJ1-1; the table's D call, TRBD1, has no DNA check behind it. The CDR3 is 12 amino acids long, termini counted. The germline V gene encodes CDR1 SGHTA and CDR2 FQGNSA.

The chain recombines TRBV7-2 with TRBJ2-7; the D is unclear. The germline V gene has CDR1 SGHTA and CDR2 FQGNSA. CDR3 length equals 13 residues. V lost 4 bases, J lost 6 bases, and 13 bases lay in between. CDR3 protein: CASSSSPAIEQYF. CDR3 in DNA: TGTGCCAGCAGCTCCTCGCCGGCGATCGAGCAGTACTTC.

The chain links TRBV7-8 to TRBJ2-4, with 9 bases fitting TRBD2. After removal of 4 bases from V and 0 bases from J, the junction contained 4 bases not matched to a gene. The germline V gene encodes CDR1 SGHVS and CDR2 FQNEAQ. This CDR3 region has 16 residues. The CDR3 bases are TGTGCCAGCAGCTCTACGACTAGCGGAGCCAAAAACATTCAGTACTTC. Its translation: CASSSTTSGAKNIQYF. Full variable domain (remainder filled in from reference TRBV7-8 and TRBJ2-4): GAGVSQSPRYKVAKRGQDVALRCDPISGHVSLFWYQQALGQGPEFLTYFQNEAQLDKSGLPSDRFFAERPEGSVSTLKIQRTQQEDSAVYLCASSSTTSGAKNIQYFGAGTRLSVL.

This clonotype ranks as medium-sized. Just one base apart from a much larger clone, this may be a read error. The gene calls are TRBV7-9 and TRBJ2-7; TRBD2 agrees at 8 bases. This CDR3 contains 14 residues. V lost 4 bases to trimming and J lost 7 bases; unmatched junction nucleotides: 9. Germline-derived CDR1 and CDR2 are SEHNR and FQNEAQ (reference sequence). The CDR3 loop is CASSSIPGLEEQYF. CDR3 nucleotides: TGTGCCAGCAGCTCTATTCCGGGACTAGAAGAGCAGTACTTC. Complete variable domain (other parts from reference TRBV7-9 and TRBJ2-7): DTGVSQNPRHKITKRGQNVTFRCDPISEHNRLYWYRQTLGQGPEFLTYFQNEAQLEKSRLLSDRFSAERPKGSFSTLEIQRTEQGDSAMYLCASSSIPGLEEQYFGPGTRLTVT.